The rows below give T cell receptor beta chains drawn from one sample of a study of T cell changes during pregnancy in multiple sclerosis. The data were produced by immunoSEQ multiplex PCR, yet TCRdb's version contains in-frame clones alone and is incomplete. The sample has 85,000 to 95,000 clones, about nine tenths seen once. This specimen consisted of peripheral blood, obtained after pregnancy. These receptors came from a female donor in good health, enrolled as a control in a pregnancy study. The CDR3 runs from the conserved cysteine through the conserved F or W.

j_call | v_call | cdr3_aa
TRBJ2-7 | TRBV7-8 | CASSLVLGQGGEQYF
TRBJ2-1 | TRBV7-2 | CASSLGGLGTSGGEQFF
TRBJ1-2 | TRBV9 | CASSGPTGDGYTF
TRBJ1-1 | TRBV19 | CASRRQLNTEAFF
TRBJ2-2 | TRBV2 | CASLAGGLTGELFF
TRBJ2-1 | TRBV9 | CASSPRTSGGEQFF
TRBJ2-5 | TRBV6-5 | CASRTEEETQYF
TRBJ1-2 | TRBV4-3 | CASSPRDRGRDGYTF
TRBJ2-7 | TRBV19 | CASRDYYEQYF
TRBJ1-1 | TRBV27 | CASSLPNRAEAFF
TRBJ1-2 | TRBV19 | CATSGHLYGYTF
TRBJ1-2 | TRBV19 | CASSIDWQGWNGYTF
TRBJ1-2 | TRBV19 | CASRTGGGYGYTF
TRBJ2-3 | TRBV12-5 | CASGLSGTQYF
TRBJ2-1 | TRBV29-1 | CSATSGGAYEQFF
TRBJ2-2 | TRBV28 | CAITQSNTGELFF
TRBJ2-5 | TRBV19 | CASSIEPGQETQYF
TRBJ1-5 | TRBV11-2 | CASSFPLSSDQPQHF
TRBJ1-5 | TRBV28 | CASSSETGGLGPARSNQPQHF
TRBJ1-6 | TRBV28 | CASSLEQPFDNSPLHF
TRBJ1-1 | TRBV7-3 | CASSLGLRTEAFF
TRBJ1-2 | TRBV7-2 | CASSIPGTAYGYTF